The source of this T cell receptor beta chain is a study of CD8 T cells in ankylosing spondylitis. TCRdb called the 5' RACE reads again in MiXCR, with one record for every CDR3 protein. The data contain 300,000 to 400,000 distinct CDR3 sequences, roughly 10% of them singletons. The germline V and J ends were trimmed by 5 bases and 7 bases, with 18 bases remaining between them. The CDR3 is 15 amino acids. Germline V gene lookup returns CDR1 SGHTA and CDR2 FQGTGA. The sequence came from a female donor with ankylosing spondylitis or in good health (not recorded which). The sequenced material came from blood, either unsorted or a sorted T cell fraction (not recorded which). This chain joins TRBV7-3 and TRBJ1-5; D ambiguous. The CDR3 region has the DNA TGTGCCAGCAGCCTAATCCCGGGCCCGAACCAGCCCCAGCATTTT. Protein: CASSLIPGPNQPQHF.